This T cell receptor beta chain was documented in a study of OX40 agonist ivuxolimab in advanced cancers. Study findings and constraints: Expanded clones were, on average, more numerous among CD8+ T cells than CD4+.

The assay was immunoSEQ multiplex PCR, and TCRdb's table has in-frame clones only and misses some. The data hold 35,000 to 45,000 clones, with about nine tenths observed a single time. On this clone itself: Its antigen is unidentified.

The CDR3 contains 14 residues. Germline CDR1 MNHNS, CDR2 SASEGT. V lost 7 bases and J 3 bases, leaving 14 bases between the germline ends. The chain has TRBV6-1 and TRBJ2-3, with D perhaps matching TRBD2 (5 bases). The input for sequencing was CD4+ or CD8+ T cells sorted from blood, taken in a trial of the OX40 agonist ivuxolimab. The TCR was taken from an adult with an advanced solid tumor such as melanoma, head and neck, liver or kidney cancer. For the CDR3, the DNA is TGTGCCAGCACCCCAGCGGAGATGACAGATACGCAGTATTTT. Translating it yields CASTPAEMTDTQYF.